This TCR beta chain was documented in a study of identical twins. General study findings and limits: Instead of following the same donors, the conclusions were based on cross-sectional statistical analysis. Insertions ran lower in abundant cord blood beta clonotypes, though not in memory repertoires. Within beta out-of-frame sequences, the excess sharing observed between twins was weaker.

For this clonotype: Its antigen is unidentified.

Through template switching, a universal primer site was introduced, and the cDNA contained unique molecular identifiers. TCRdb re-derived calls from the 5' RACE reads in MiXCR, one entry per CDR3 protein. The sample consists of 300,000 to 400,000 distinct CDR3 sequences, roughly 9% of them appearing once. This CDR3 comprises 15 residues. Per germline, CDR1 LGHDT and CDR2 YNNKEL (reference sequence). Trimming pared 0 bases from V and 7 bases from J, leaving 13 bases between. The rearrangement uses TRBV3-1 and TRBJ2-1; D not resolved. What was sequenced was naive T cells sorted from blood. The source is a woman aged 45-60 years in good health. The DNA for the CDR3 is TGTGCCAGCAGCCAAGAATCCCCATCTGGGAATGAGCAGTTCTTC. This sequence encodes CASSQESPSGNEQFF.